The 30 T cell receptor beta chains below come from one sample, sequenced in a study of T cell clonality in common variable immunodeficiency. Here immunoSEQ multiplex PCR was the method, and the copy in TCRdb shows in-frame clones only, minus some. Singletons are absent from the sample, which has tens of thousands of clones. The sample taken for sequencing was peripheral blood mononuclear cells. The receptors stem from a person between 18 and 75 years old in good health.

This clone was picked up many times. The missing CDR3 end, 3 residues past where the read stops, is filled in from the germline J gene. The chain uses TRBV4-2 and TRBJ2-1; 9 bases line up with TRBD2. With V trimmed by 4 bases and J by 4 bases, 5 bases remained unmatched. Germline CDR1 LGHNA, CDR2 YNFKEQ. This CDR3 spans 15 amino acids. CDR3 protein: CASSRETSGYNEQFF. The part of the CDR3 DNA that was read is TGTGCCAGCAGCCGGGAAACTAGCGGGTACAATGAG.

Ten or more counts support this clone. The read terminates 3 residues ahead of where the CDR3 ends, so the germline J gene completes it. This chain links TRBV19 with TRBJ2-3; no firm D call. CDR1 is LNHDA, CDR2 SQIVND, per germline (reference sequence). The CDR3 is 12 amino acids. The V end was cut by 2 bases, the J end by 4 bases, with 4 bases between. CDR3: CASSIRSDTQYF. Partial CDR3 DNA: TGTGCCAGTAGTATAAGGTCAGATACG. Drawing the rest from reference TRBV19 and TRBJ2-3, the complete variable domain is DGGITQSPKYLFRKEGQNVTLSCEQNLNHDAMYWYRQDPGQGLRLIYYSQIVNDFQKGDIAEGYSVSREKKESFPLTVTSAQKNPTAFYLCASSIRSDTQYFGPGTRLTVL.

This clone was seen at least ten times. Coverage ceases 3 residues before the CDR3 finishes, and the germline J gene fills in the end. This rearrangement joins TRBV6-2 or TRBV6-3 to TRBJ1-5, with D possibly matching TRBD1 (5 bases). V lost 0 bases and J 1 base, leaving 7 bases between the germline ends. The CDR3 has 15 residues. Germline values: CDR1 MNHEY, CDR2 SVGEGT. The CDR3 bases that were read are TGTGCCAGCAGTTACTCGGGGCGGAGCAATCAGCCC. Encoded protein: CASSYSGRSNQP. In full, the CDR3 reads CASSYSGRSNQPQHF.

A word on this clone: The missing CDR3 end, 3 residues past where the read stops, is filled in from the germline J gene. The V call is TRBV2, the J call TRBJ2-3; 11 bases line up with TRBD2. This CDR3 has 15 residues. Germline V CDR1 and CDR2: SNHLY, FYNNEI. The part of the CDR3 DNA that was read is TGTGCCAGCAGCCTCAATAGCGGGAGGGAAGAGACG. Translation gives CASSLNSGREET. The full CDR3 is CASSLNSGREETQYF.

The table lists this clone with many counts. The read terminates 3 residues ahead of where the CDR3 ends, so the germline J gene completes it. This rearrangement joins TRBV19 to TRBJ2-5, with TRBD1 as a possible D gene (8 bases). There are 16 residues in the CDR3. Germline CDR1 and CDR2: LNHDA and SQIVND (reference sequence). Trimming left V 1 base short and J 2 bases short, with 14 bases between. CDR3 DNA (partial): TGTGCCAGTAGTATAGGCACAGGGGGGGGGCAAGAGACC. Amino acid sequence: CASSIGTGGGQET. The whole CDR3 protein is CASSIGTGGGQETQYF.

In its sample, this clone was seen many times. From the germline J gene comes the end of the CDR3, since the read stops 3 residues before it. The J gene is TRBJ2-3, the V gene TRBV4-1; unclear D gene. CDR1 and CDR2 from the germline V gene are MGHRA and YSYEKL. The CDR3 runs to 14 residues. V shed 3 bases and J shed 3 bases, with 10 bases lying between them. This CDR3 is CASSQASSTDTQYF. CDR3 DNA (partial): TGCGCCAGCAGCCAGGCTAGTAGTACAGATACG.

Ten or more counts support this clone. The CDR3 goes on 3 residues after the read ends, and that part is filled in from the germline J gene. The rearrangement links TRBV10-3 to TRBJ2-2; a weak D match, TRBD1 (5 bases). The V gene lost 7 bases and the J gene lost 1 base, with 10 bases spanning the gap. The CDR3 consists of 14 residues. CDR1 is ENHRY and CDR2 is SYGVKD in the germline V gene. CDR3 protein: CAIKPGWNTGELFF. The DNA read from the CDR3 is TGTGCCATCAAACCAGGGTGGAACACCGGGGAG.

This clone was counted many times. The read is 3 residues too short to cover the CDR3 end, so that end is filled in from the germline J gene. The chain is built from TRBV18 and TRBJ2-2, with 14 bases identical to TRBD2. This CDR3 is built from 17 residues. CDR1 is KGHSH, CDR2 LQKENI, per germline. The trim removed 3 bases at V and 6 bases at J, leaving 6 bases unmatched. The CDR3: CASSPPGLAGVPGELFF. CDR3 DNA, as far as it was read: TGTGCCAGCTCACCTCCGGGACTAGCGGGAGTTCCCGGGGAG.

In this sample, this clone turned up many times. Read coverage stops 3 residues before the CDR3 terminus; the germline J gene supplies the remainder. The rearrangement links TRBV12-3 or TRBV12-4 to TRBJ2-3; D ambiguous. This CDR3 has 11 residues. With 8 bases removed from V and 2 bases from J, the gap between germline ends came to 5 bases. The CDR3 loop reads CASQATDTQYF. CDR3 DNA (partial): TGTGCCAGCCAGGCCACAGATACG.

This clone was counted many times. The CDR3 goes on 3 residues after the read ends, and that part is filled in from the germline J gene. The rearrangement uses TRBV5-4 and TRBJ2-2, with D possibly being TRBD1 (5 bases). V shed 0 bases and J shed 5 bases, with 8 bases lying between them. Germline CDR1 is SGHNT and CDR2 is YYREEE (reference sequence). The CDR3 sequence is 14 residues long. The CDR3 is CASSLAQGTGELFF. The CDR3 bases that were read are TGTGCCAGCAGCTTGGCCCAGGGTACCGGGGAG.

This clone was recorded at least ten times. From the germline J gene comes the end of the CDR3, since the read stops 3 residues before it. This sequence joins TRBV15 and TRBJ2-1; 11 bases are shared with TRBD2. V lost 5 bases to trimming and J lost 4 bases; unmatched junction nucleotides: 4. The germline V gene encodes CDR1 LNHNV and CDR2 YYDKDF (reference sequence). This CDR3 comprises 15 residues. The covered CDR3 bases are TGTGCCACCAGCCCGGGACTAGCGGATTACAATGAG. It is translated as CATSPGLADYNE. The complete CDR3 sequence is CATSPGLADYNEQFF. Looking up the rest from reference TRBV15 and TRBJ2-1 gives the full variable domain: DAMVIQNPRYQVTQFGKPVTLSCSQTLNHNVMYWYQQKSSQAPKLLFHYYDKDFNNEADTPDNFQSRRPNTSFCFLDIRSPGLGDTAMYLCATSPGLADYNEQFFGPGTRLTVL.

This clone was seen repeatedly, ten times or more. The CDR3 goes on 3 residues after the read ends, and that part is filled in from the germline J gene. The chain has TRBV20-1 and TRBJ2-1, with 8 bases matching TRBD1. The CDR3 runs 13 residues. Trimming removed 4 bases from V and 5 bases from J; junction bases left unmatched: 4. Germline CDR1 reads DFQATT; CDR2 reads SNEGSKA (reference sequence). The CDR3 protein is CSATQGADNEQFF. The sequenced CDR3 bases are TGCAGTGCTACCCAGGGGGCAGACAATGAG.

This clone was seen ten or more times. Sequencing ends 3 residues short of the CDR3 end; the germline J gene provides the rest. The rearrangement uses TRBV11-3 and TRBJ2-1; D gene unclear. CDR3 length equals 12 residues. The germline CDR1 and CDR2 sequences are SGHNT and YENEEA. Deletions cut 6 bases from V and 5 bases from J, with 8 bases between. The CDR3 here is CASSYSHNEQFF. The CDR3 bases that were read are TGTGCCAGCAGTTACAGCCACAATGAG.

The sample holds many counts of this clone. The CDR3 end lies 3 residues beyond the end of the read and is filled in from the germline J gene. The chain is built from TRBV28 and TRBJ2-7; the D gene is possibly TRBD1 (6 bases). The CDR3 is 14 residues long. Germline loops: CDR1 MDHEN, CDR2 SYDVKM. Trimming shortened V by 2 bases and J by 6 bases, and 14 bases separated the two germline ends. The CDR3 bases that were read are TGTGCCAGCAGTTTAGTGGCAGGGGTTGGCGAG. Translation gives CASSLVAGVGE. In full, the CDR3 reads CASSLVAGVGEQYF.

This clone was seen ten or more times. The sequence runs out 3 residues before the end of the CDR3; the remainder is reconstructed from the germline J gene. The rearrangement links TRBV7-2 to TRBJ2-7; 9 bases map to TRBD2. Per the germline V gene, CDR1 is SGHTA and CDR2 is FQGNSA. The CDR3 covers 14 residues. V shed 5 bases, J shed 3 bases, and the junction held 5 bases outside the gene matches. CDR3: CASSRSSGNYEQYF. The CDR3 bases that were read are TGTGCCAGCAGCCGATCTAGCGGGAACTACGAG.

This clone was picked up many times. The CDR3 end lies 3 residues beyond the end of the read and is filled in from the germline J gene. The chain uses TRBV28 and TRBJ1-2, with 7 nucleotides matching TRBD1. The V gene end was trimmed by 4 bases and the J gene end by 4 bases; junction bases not matched to a gene: 9. In germline, CDR1 is MDHEN, CDR2 SYDVKM. The CDR3 extends over 15 amino acids. The CDR3 protein is CASSSTGATGYGYTF. Incomplete CDR3 DNA: TGTGCCAGCAGTTCAACAGGGGCCACGGGCTATGGC.

This clone showed up many times. The CDR3 region is CASSVDASGSSADTQYF. The sequenced CDR3 bases are TGTGCCAGCAGCGTAGACGCTAGCGGGAGTAGTGCAGATACG. The rearrangement joins TRBV9 to TRBJ2-3; 10 nucleotides match TRBD2. The CDR3 end falls 3 residues outside the read, so it is completed with the germline J gene. Per germline, CDR1 SGDLS and CDR2 YYNGEE. The length of the CDR3 is 17 residues. V was clipped by 0 bases and J by 4 bases; unmatched bases: 8.

In its sample, this clone was seen many times. From the germline J gene comes the end of the CDR3, since the read stops 3 residues before it. The chain combines TRBV7-9 with TRBJ2-1; D unclear. Deletions cut 1 base from V and 4 bases from J, with 5 bases between. The CDR3 covers 13 residues. CDR1 is SEHNR, CDR2 FQNEAQ, per germline (reference sequence). CDR3 loop: CASSLGLYNEQFF. CDR3 DNA (partial): TGTGCCAGCAGCTTAGGGCTTTACAATGAG.

This clone has ten or more counts. The read falls 3 residues short of the CDR3 end, and the missing part is taken from the germline J gene. The rearrangement links TRBV7-8 to TRBJ2-2, with D perhaps TRBD2 (6 bases). Per germline, CDR1 SGHVS and CDR2 FQNEAQ. V shed 1 base and J shed 8 bases, with 11 bases lying between them. The CDR3 contains 14 residues. CDR3 bases read: TGTGCCAGCAGCTTAGGGGCTAGCGTGGGGGAG. It codes for CASSLGASVGE. The whole CDR3 sequence reads CASSLGASVGELFF.

This clone was seen many times. The read stops 3 residues short of the end of the CDR3; the missing end is completed from the germline J gene. The chain carries TRBV10-1 and TRBJ2-1, with D perhaps matching TRBD2 (6 bases). The CDR3 runs to 15 residues. Looked up from germline, CDR1 is WNHNN and CDR2 is SYGVQD (reference sequence). Trimming pared 6 bases from V and 0 bases from J, leaving 12 bases between. Partial CDR3 DNA: TGCGCCAGCAGAATAGCGGTTAGCTCCTACAATGAG. It specifies CASRIAVSSYNE. The whole CDR3 region reads CASRIAVSSYNEQFF.

Many counts were recorded for this clone. The read finishes 3 residues shy of the CDR3 end, and the germline J gene is used to complete it. This chain links TRBV12-3 or TRBV12-4 with TRBJ2-3, with D possibly matching TRBD1 (6 bases). This CDR3 has 14 residues. The V gene lost 6 bases and the J gene lost 2 bases, with 12 bases spanning the gap. The DNA read from the CDR3 is TGTGCCAGCAGGACAGGTTGGATCACAGATACG. This gives the protein CASRTGWITDT. The complete CDR3 protein is CASRTGWITDTQYF.

Comments on this clone: The read gets to within 3 residues of the CDR3 end, and the germline J gene fills in the rest. This chain links TRBV5-1 with TRBJ1-5, with TRBD1 matching 11 bases. The CDR3 is 16 amino acids. With V trimmed by 0 bases and J by 6 bases, 5 bases remained unmatched. Germline loops: CDR1 SGHRS, CDR2 YFSETQ. The CDR3 region is CASSLGDGQGAQPQHF. The sequenced CDR3 bases are TGCGCCAGCAGCTTGGGAGACGGACAGGGGGCTCAGCCC.

This clone has a count of ten or more. The read ends 3 residues early relative to the CDR3; the germline J gene fills the gap. J is TRBJ2-6 and V is TRBV23-1, with 7 bases that match TRBD1. TRBV23-1 is given ORF status, its function remaining uncertain. The length of the CDR3 is 18 residues. V shed 2 bases, J shed 0 bases, and the junction held 7 bases outside the gene matches. CDR3: CASSQTGTDYSGANVLTF. CDR3 DNA (partial): TGCGCCAGCAGTCAAACCGGGACAGACTACTCTGGGGCCAACGTC.

This clone has ten or more counts. Read coverage stops 3 residues before the CDR3 terminus; the germline J gene supplies the remainder. The chain employs TRBV7-2 and TRBJ2-5; D may be TRBD2 (6 bases). V was trimmed by 8 bases and J by 5 bases, leaving 9 bases between them. The CDR3 is 11 amino acids. Germline CDR1 SGHTA, CDR2 FQGNSA. CDR3 DNA (partial): TGTGCCAGCGGGGGGAGGGAGACC. Its translation: CASGGRET. The full-length CDR3 reads as CASGGRETQYF.

The table lists this clone with many counts. CDR3 DNA, as far as it was read: TGTGCCAGCAGCTTAGTATCAGGGACC. It translates to CASSLVSGT. The full CDR3 is CASSLVSGTQYF. J is TRBJ2-5 and V is TRBV7-2; D unresolved. The sequenced fragment ends 3 residues before the CDR3 boundary, so the rest is inferred from the germline J gene. The CDR3 length is 12 residues. The V end was cut by 1 base, the J end by 7 bases, with 7 bases between. Germline loops: CDR1 SGHTA, CDR2 FQGNSA.

In its sample, this clone was seen many times. The CDR3 DNA, read in part, is TGTGCCAGCAGCAATATTCAGAATTCACCC. Translation: CASSNIQNSP. The CDR3 reads in full as CASSNIQNSPLHF. The J gene is TRBJ1-6, the V gene TRBV14, with D unresolved. The missing CDR3 end, 3 residues past where the read stops, is filled in from the germline J gene. Germline V lookup: CDR1 SGHDN, CDR2 FVKESK. V lost 5 bases to trimming and J lost 7 bases, with 9 bases between them. The CDR3 is 13 residues long.

In its sample, this clone was seen many times. The read is 3 residues too short to cover the CDR3 end, so that end is filled in from the germline J gene. The gene calls are TRBV5-1 and TRBJ2-1; the D gene is possibly TRBD2 (6 bases). Germline loops: CDR1 SGHRS, CDR2 YFSETQ. The CDR3 spans 14 residues. Trimming took 0 bases from V and 8 from J, leaving 12 bases between them. The CDR3 DNA, read in part, is TGCGCCAGCAGCTTGGATGTGTTAGCGGATGAG. This gives the protein CASSLDVLADE. The entire CDR3 sequence reads CASSLDVLADEQFF.

Notes on this clone: This may come from a read error, since a much larger clone is one base off. Sequencing ends 3 residues short of the CDR3 end; the germline J gene provides the rest. Different DNA sequences within this sample yield the same CDR3. This chain connects TRBV7-9 to TRBJ2-1; TRBD2 aligns across 12 bases. The germline CDR1 and CDR2 sequences are SEHNR and FQNEAQ (reference sequence). V was pared by 3 bases and J by 4 bases, with 1 base of the junction left unmatched. The CDR3 has 15 residues. CDR3 loop: CASSLTSGGYNEQFF. The DNA read from the CDR3 is TGTGCCAGCAGCTTGACTAGCGGGGGATACAATGAG.

At least ten counts were recorded for this clone. The read ends 3 residues before the CDR3 terminus; that terminus is restored from the germline J gene. This chain links TRBV18 with TRBJ1-4; 11 nucleotides line up with TRBD1. V dropped 5 bases and J dropped 8; count of bases not matched to a gene: 4. From germline, CDR1 is KGHSH and CDR2 LQKENI. The length of the CDR3 is 14 residues. Incomplete CDR3 DNA: TGTGCCAGCTCAACCGGGACAGGGGGAGAAAAA. It is translated as CASSTGTGGEK. The whole CDR3 sequence is CASSTGTGGEKLFF.

This clone has ten or more counts. The missing CDR3 end, 3 residues past where the read stops, is filled in from the germline J gene. V usage is TRBV7-2 and J usage is TRBJ2-1; no firm D call. Germline V gene sequence: CDR1 SGHTA, CDR2 FQGNSA. Between the trimmed V and J ends, which lost 2 bases and 7 bases, there was a span of 9 bases. CDR3 size: 13 residues. CDR3 region: CASSLRWRNEQFF. CDR3 DNA, as far as it was read: TGTGCCAGCAGCTTACGGTGGCGGAATGAG.